This T cell receptor (beta chain) was sequenced in a study of blood T cells in healthy people across ages. The study's findings and limits: Estimated diversity across one million T cells was deemed an underestimate. The fall in TCR beta diversity per million T cells was roughly linear with age. Strong correlation was found linking TCR beta diversity to naive T cell percentage.

A J-beta primer mix and a sample-barcoded 5' primer were used in a second PCR of about 7 to 12 cycles. TCRdb re-called the 5' RACE reads with MiXCR, one entry per CDR3 protein. The sample has about 970,000 distinct CDR3 sequences, 51% seen once; the top ten hold about a fifth. The ends were cut back, 5 bases at V and 5 bases at J, with 17 bases in the middle. This CDR3 is built from 15 residues. To note about this clonotype: Its antigen is still unknown.

The sequencing sample was made of blood. V gene TRBV12-3 or TRBV12-4 combines with J gene TRBJ2-3, with D perhaps assigned TRBD1 or TRBD2 (6 bases each). The clonotype originates from a woman in her sixties in good health. CDR3 region: CASSRAPGARDTQYF. The CDR3 bases are TGTGCCAGCAGTCGGGCCCCGGGGGCGAGAGATACGCAGTATTTT.